This TCR beta chain was obtained from a study of CDR3 diversity in severe acne. V dropped 2 bases and J dropped 5 bases, with 15 bases sitting between them. The germline V gene encodes CDR1 MNHEY and CDR2 SVGAGI. The CDR3 is 15 amino acids. MiXCR, run by TCRdb on the PCR reads, gives a single entry per CDR3 protein. The sample yields some 90,000 distinct CDR3 sequences, roughly half seen once. This TCR came from a male donor in good health, serving as a control. The sequenced sample consisted of blood. The chain carries TRBV6-5 and TRBJ1-1, with D hard to call. The CDR3 loop is CASSYAGSTDTEAFF. CDR3 nucleotides: TGTGCCAGCAGTTACGCTGGGAGCACAGATACTGAAGCTTTCTTT.